This T cell receptor beta chain came from a study of blood T cell repertoires in COVID-19. Turning to the study itself: In each case, the material was cDNA or gDNA derived from T cells, B-cell-depleted T cells, or PBMCs.

As originally analysed: Estimates of nucleated cell counts were drawn from the amplification of reference gene primers. TCRdb's table, derived via immunoSEQ multiplex PCR, lists solely in-frame clones and lacks some. V, J and clone size are those of that table, while D and trimming were read from the DNA. The sample lists under 200,000 clones; about four fifths were seen once. This CDR3 comprises 16 residues. Between the trimmed V and J ends, which lost 3 bases and 0 bases, there was a span of 15 bases. Germline V lookup: CDR1 MGHRA, CDR2 YSYEKL. Sequenced: peripheral blood. The receptor's source is a man aged 60 to 69 with acute or convalescent COVID-19. This chain joins TRBV4-1 and TRBJ2-7; maybe TRBD2 (5 bases). CDR3 sequence: CASSQLIGIDSYEQYF. The CDR3 nucleotides are TGCGCCAGCAGCCAGCTAATCGGGATTGACTCCTACGAGCAGTACTTC.